A single sample gave rise to the 4 T cell receptor beta chains below, sequenced in a study of T cell clonality in common variable immunodeficiency. Some clones are missing from TCRdb's copy, which holds only in-frame ones; the method was immunoSEQ multiplex PCR. The repertoire consists of tens of thousands of clones, none detected only once. The sequencing sample was made of peripheral blood mononuclear cells. The receptors were gathered from a person aged 18 to 70 in good health.

This clone was seen many times. The missing CDR3 end, 3 residues past where the read stops, is filled in from the germline J gene. This chain joins TRBV7-2 and TRBJ1-2; 7 nucleotides line up with TRBD1. This CDR3 comprises 14 residues. The V and J ends lost 5 bases and 4 bases, in that order; junction bases with no gene match: 7. Germline-derived CDR1 and CDR2 are SGHTA and FQGNSA. CDR3 DNA (partial): TGTGCCAGCAGCCGACAGGGCGATCTCTATGGC. Encoded protein: CASSRQGDLYG. The CDR3 reads in full as CASSRQGDLYGYTF.

This clone was found many times. The read comes to an end 3 residues before the CDR3 does, leaving the germline J gene to fill in the end. V is TRBV19 and J is TRBJ2-5; weak D call: TRBD2 (7 bases). The germline V gene encodes CDR1 LNHDA and CDR2 SQIVND (reference sequence). The CDR3 extends over 14 amino acids. V lost 6 bases to trimming and J lost 4 bases, with 15 bases between them. CDR3 amino acids: CASSQGGVRETQYF. The part of the CDR3 DNA that was read is TGTGCCAGTAGCCAAGGGGGGGTCCGAGAGACC.

This clone has a count of ten or more. Read data end 3 residues before the CDR3 end; the end is taken from the germline J gene. The chain is built from TRBV4-2 and TRBJ2-7; 9 nucleotides agree with TRBD2. Germline V lookup: CDR1 LGHNA, CDR2 YNFKEQ. V was clipped by 0 bases and J by 0 bases; unmatched bases: 3. This CDR3 is 16 amino acids long. The sequenced part of the CDR3 DNA is TGTGCCAGCAGCCAAGAGCCTAGCGGGGACTCCTACGAG. It yields the protein CASSQEPSGDSYE. The whole CDR3 is CASSQEPSGDSYEQYF.

At least ten counts were recorded for this clone. Read data end 3 residues before the CDR3 end; the end is taken from the germline J gene. The chain has TRBV18 and TRBJ2-3; TRBD1 agrees at 7 bases. Germline V gene lookup returns CDR1 KGHSH and CDR2 LQKENI. The CDR3 has 15 residues. V dropped 0 bases and J dropped 2; count of bases not matched to a gene: 2. Here the CDR3 reads CASSPPGTATDTQYF. Partial CDR3 DNA: TGTGCCAGCTCACCACCAGGGACAGCCACAGATACG. The full variable domain, its missing parts supplied by reference TRBV18 and TRBJ2-3, is NAGVMQNPRHLVRRRGQEARLRCSPMKGHSHVYWYRQLPEEGLKFMVYLQKENIIDESGMPKERFSAEFPKEGPSILRIQQVVRGDSAAYFCASSPPGTATDTQYFGPGTRLTVL.